The 31 T cell receptor beta chains given below trace back to one sample, sequenced in a study of CD4 and CD8 cells across lung adenocarcinoma regions. Using its own MiXCR run on the PCR reads, TCRdb lists one record per CDR3 protein. The sample includes roughly 20,000 distinct CDR3 sequences, 54% seen only once; the top ten take more than 20%. The source material was CD8+ T cells from the center of a lung tumor. All receptors come from a female donor with lung adenocarcinoma. The CD4 and CD8 labels of this study may be unreliable.

This chain's CDR3 is CASRRGFEVEAFF. CDR3 DNA sequence: TGTGCCAGCCGACGTGGGTTCGAGGTAGAAGCTTTCTTT. The J gene is TRBJ1-1, the V gene TRBV12-3 or TRBV12-4; D gene unclear. This CDR3 region has 13 residues. Between the trimmed V and J ends, which lost 8 bases and 8 bases, there was a span of 18 bases.

The genes are TRBV6-5 and TRBJ2-2; 9 bases match TRBD2. Gene TRBJ2-3 matches the end of the DNA better, so the J call may be wrong. The CDR3 has 18 amino acids. The germline gives CDR1 MNHEY, CDR2 SVGAGI. CDR3 protein: CASSYLKRGGGGTGAQYF. In DNA form, the CDR3 reads TGTGCCAGCAGTTACCTAAAACGCGGGGGGGGGGGTACAGGGGCGCAGTATTTT.

This rearrangement joins TRBV12-3 or TRBV12-4 to TRBJ1-5; D call uncertain. Trimming shortened V by 6 bases and J by 0 bases, and 12 bases separated the two germline ends. This CDR3 comprises 15 residues. The CDR3 sequence: CASRPSRVSNQPQHF. DNA of the CDR3: TGTGCCAGCAGGCCAAGCCGGGTTAGCAATCAGCCCCAGCATTTT.

Note on this clonotype: One end of the junction fails to match germline, which may point to a read error. The rearrangement uses TRBV6-1 and TRBJ2-2; possibly TRBD2 for D (6 bases). Germline values: CDR1 MNHNS, CDR2 SASEGT. The CDR3 contains 16 residues. CDR3 sequence (DNA): TGTGCCAGCAGTGTGCTCGGGGGTGTGAACACCGGGGAGCTGTATTTT. This sequence encodes CASSVLGGVNTGELYF.

This clonotype was seen more than once but under ten times. The J gene is TRBJ1-5, the V gene TRBV6-1, with D possibly TRBD1 on 5 matching bases. This CDR3 has 16 residues. Looked up from germline, CDR1 is MNHNS and CDR2 is SASEGT. The V end was cut by 3 bases, the J end by 0 bases, with 12 bases between. The CDR3 reads CASSDEGTASNQPQHF. The CDR3 DNA is TGTGCCAGCAGTGACGAGGGGACGGCTAGCAATCAGCCCCAGCATTTT.

About this clonotype itself: Its ends do not fully match the called genes, so a read error is possible. This chain joins TRBV27 and TRBJ2-3, with TRBD1 matching 10 bases. The CDR3 has 16 residues. Looked up from germline, CDR1 is MNHEY and CDR2 is SMNVEV (reference sequence). CDR3 sequence reads: CASSRAGTGDTDMQYF. The CDR3 DNA follows: TGTGCCAGCAGTCGAGCGGGGACAGGGGACACAGACATGCAGTATTTC.

V gene TRBV5-1 combines with J gene TRBJ2-1; 7 positions match TRBD1. Germline CDR1 SGHRS, CDR2 YFSETQ. This CDR3 is built from 14 residues. Trimming removed 0 bases from V and 5 bases from J; junction bases left unmatched: 2. The CDR3 coding sequence is TGCGCCAGCAGCTTGGGGACAGGTAACAATGAGCAGTTCTTC. Residues: CASSLGTGNNEQFF.

This clonotype was picked up one time. The conserved closing phenylalanine or tryptophan is absent in this CDR3, likely reflecting a read error. This chain uses TRBV6-1 with TRBJ2-3, with TRBD2 matching 9 bases. The CDR3 extends over 13 amino acids. Germline V lookup: CDR1 MNHNS, CDR2 SASEGT. Trimming cost V 6 bases and J 10 bases; bases outside gene matches: 8. The CDR3 nucleotides are TGTGCCAGCAGGACTAGCGGCCCAGCTTCGCAGTATTCT. It translates to CASRTSGPASQYS.

The chain couples TRBV11-2 to TRBJ2-2; 7 positions match TRBD1. This CDR3 has 17 residues. The V gene end was trimmed by 5 bases and the J gene end by 2 bases; junction bases not matched to a gene: 11. Germline V gene lookup returns CDR1 SGHAT and CDR2 FQNNGV. The CDR3 DNA sequence: TGTGCCAGCAGCCCCATCTCCGGGACAGTAAACACCGGGGAGCTGTTTTTT. This codes for CASSPISGTVNTGELFF.

This clonotype appeared once. This chain uses TRBV12-5 with TRBJ2-7; tentatively, D is TRBD1 (5 bases). Trimming left V 5 bases short and J 3 bases short, with 8 bases between. The CDR3 runs 12 residues. Germline values: CDR1 LGHNT, CDR2 FRNRAP. CDR3: CASGPTVYEQYF. As DNA, the CDR3 is TGTGCTAGTGGTCCGACAGTCTACGAGCAGTACTTC.

The CDR3, as DNA: TGCAGTGGATCACCGGGACTAGAACGCGAGCAGTTCTTC. This codes for CSGSPGLEREQFF. The chain couples TRBV20-1 to TRBJ2-1; 8 bases fit TRBD2. Germline loops: CDR1 DFQATT, CDR2 SNEGSKA (reference sequence). V shed 7 bases and J 10 bases; nucleotides not matched to a gene: 12. CDR3 length: 13 amino acids.

The chain couples TRBV6-1 to TRBJ2-6; the D is unclear. Germline CDR1 is MNHNS and CDR2 is SASEGT. The CDR3 has 15 residues. The V end lost 6 bases, the J end lost 0 bases, and 9 bases lay between the germline ends. The DNA of the CDR3 is TGTGCCAGCAGCGAACACAGCTCTGGGGCCAACGTCCTGACTTTC. This translates into CASSEHSSGANVLTF.

The gene calls are TRBV6-1 and TRBJ2-6; D call uncertain. The germline V and J ends were trimmed by 8 bases and 3 bases, with 8 bases remaining between them. This CDR3 has 13 amino acids. Germline values: CDR1 MNHNS, CDR2 SASEGT. CDR3 region: CASDLNGANVLTF. The CDR3 nucleotides are TGTGCCAGCGACTTAAATGGGGCCAACGTCCTGACTTTC.

On this clonotype itself: At one end, the junction sequence differs from germline, possibly due to a read error. The V and J genes are TRBV27 and TRBJ2-3; perhaps TRBD2 as D (7 bases). Germline CDR1 MNHEY, CDR2 SMNVEV (reference sequence). This CDR3 has 14 amino acids. The CDR3 protein is CASSGGGLQGTQYF. CDR3 nucleotide sequence: TGTGCGAGCAGTGGGGGGGGGCTACAAGGTACGCAGTATTTT.

This clonotype has a count of ten or more. The chain couples TRBV27 to TRBJ2-1; D gene uncertain. This CDR3 region has 15 residues. Trimming shortened V by 3 bases and J by 8 bases, and 17 bases separated the two germline ends. Germline V gene sequence: CDR1 MNHEY, CDR2 SMNVEV (reference sequence). CDR3 loop: CASSLELSTWDEQFF. The CDR3 region has the DNA TGTGCCAGCAGTTTGGAACTATCGACGTGGGATGAGCAGTTCTTC.

On this clonotype: At one boundary the junction diverges from the germline segment, which might be a read error. The chain joins TRBV27 to TRBJ2-4; D possibly corresponds to TRBD1 (6 bases). This CDR3 is 15 amino acids long. Germline CDR1 is MNHEY and CDR2 is SMNVEV (reference sequence). The CDR3 region is CASRQGLGVKNIQYF. The CDR3 bases are TGTGCCAGCAGGCAGGGGCTGGGAGTCAAAAATATTCAGTACTTC.

This clonotype has a handful of counts. The V call is TRBV4-1, the J call TRBJ1-1, with a tentative D call TRBD1 (5 bases). The germline V gene encodes CDR1 MGHRA and CDR2 YSYEKL. Trimming stripped 5 bases from V and 12 bases from J, with 10 bases between. This CDR3 comprises 10 residues. The CDR3 loop is CASSDGATFF. The CDR3 DNA reads TGCGCCAGCAGCGACGGGGCTACTTTCTTT.

In regard to this clonotype: A much larger clone lies one base from this, so it may be a read error. This rearrangement joins TRBV27 to TRBJ2-5, with D uncertain. TRBJ2-1 matches the DNA end more closely, so the J call is doubtful. The V gene's germline CDR1 is MNHEY and CDR2 SMNVEV (reference sequence). The CDR3 has 11 amino acids. This CDR3 is CASSNSYEQFF. The CDR3 DNA follows: TGTGCCAGCAGTAACTCCTACGAGCAGTTCTTC.

This clonotype occurred many times. This chain links TRBV6-5 with TRBJ2-2; 9 nucleotides match TRBD2. The J segment lost 4 bases and the V segment lost 2 bases, leaving 5 bases of the junction unmatched. The CDR3 sequence is 16 residues long. In germline, CDR1 is MNHEY, CDR2 SVGAGI. The CDR3 region has the DNA TGTGCCAGCAGTTACGCGGGACTAGCTTCCACCGGGGAGCTGTTTTTT. It translates to CASSYAGLASTGELFF.

V gene TRBV7-2 combines with J gene TRBJ2-1; 7 bases are shared with TRBD2. The last part of the DNA fits TRBJ2-5 better; the J call may be wrong. In germline, CDR1 is SGHTA, CDR2 FQGNSA. This CDR3 has 13 amino acids. The CDR3: CASSRGLDETQYF. The CDR3 nucleotides are TGTGCCAGCAGCCGAGGACTAGACGAGACCCAGTACTTC.

This clonotype came up many times. This chain links TRBV6-1 with TRBJ2-3; either TRBD1 or TRBD2 may fit D (6 bases each). The CDR3 spans 14 residues. Trimming removed 8 bases from V and 3 bases from J, with 15 bases in between. CDR1 is MNHNS, CDR2 SASEGT, per germline. In nucleotides, the CDR3 is TGTGCCAGCCGATGGAGAGGGGGGACAGATACGCAGTATTTT. This encodes CASRWRGGTDTQYF.

The rearrangement uses TRBV20-1 and TRBJ2-1; 11 nucleotides align to TRBD2. J lost 6 bases, V lost 2 bases, and 6 bases had no gene match. The CDR3 contains 15 residues. From germline, CDR1 is DFQATT and CDR2 SNEGSKA (reference sequence). This CDR3 is CSARPGTSGRNEQFF. The CDR3 DNA is TGCAGTGCTAGACCCGGGACTAGCGGACGCAATGAGCAGTTCTTC.

Notes on this clonotype: A junction end diverges from the germline sequence, so it may reflect a read error. The genes are TRBV6-1 and TRBJ2-4; D may match TRBD1 or TRBD2 (5 bases each). The CDR3 loop spans 18 amino acids. Germline loops: CDR1 MNHNS, CDR2 SASEGT. In nucleotides, the CDR3 is TGTGCCAGCAGTGGACCGTTCTCGGGGCTGAGGGCCACAGACACGCAGTACTTT. Protein sequence: CASSGPFSGLRATDTQYF.

This clonotype was counted only a few times. J is TRBJ2-5 and V is TRBV5-1, with a possible D match to TRBD2 (6 bases). Germline CDR1 and CDR2: SGHRS and YFSETQ. The V end was cut by 0 bases, the J end by 5 bases, with 8 bases between. The CDR3 covers 13 residues. This CDR3 is CASSLAGRETQYF. CDR3 coding DNA: TGCGCCAGCAGCTTGGCGGGGAGGGAGACCCAGTACTTC.

This clonotype is medium-sized in the sample. In DNA, the CDR3 is TGTGCCATCAGTCATGAGACTAGCGTCCATGAGCAGTTCTTC. As protein: CAISHETSVHEQFF. V usage is TRBV10-3 and J usage is TRBJ2-1; 8 bases are shared with TRBD2. Germline lookup yields CDR1 ENHRY and CDR2 SYGVKD. The CDR3 extends over 14 amino acids. Germline trimming cut 5 bases from V and 8 bases from J; bases unmatched to any gene: 8.

The V and J genes are TRBV27 and TRBJ1-4; no clear D gene. Trimming left V 0 bases short and J 8 bases short, with 10 bases between. Germline CDR1 is MNHEY and CDR2 is SMNVEV (reference sequence). The CDR3 contains 14 residues. This CDR3 reads CASSLSGFGEKLFF. The CDR3 DNA reads TGTGCCAGCAGTTTATCAGGTTTTGGAGAAAAACTGTTTTTT.

This chain joins TRBV4-1 and TRBJ2-7; D unclear. CDR1 and CDR2 from the germline V gene are MGHRA and YSYEKL. The CDR3 is made up of 14 amino acids. Deletions cut 4 bases from V and 4 bases from J, with 14 bases between. In DNA, the CDR3 is TGCGCCAGCAGCCCAGGACCTCGGGCATACGAGCAGTACGTC. Translated, it gives CASSPGPRAYEQYV.

This chain joins TRBV27 and TRBJ2-3; D is possibly TRBD2 (5 bases). Judging by the DNA end, TRBJ2-7 fits better; the J call may be wrong. Germline CDR1 and CDR2: MNHEY and SMNVEV (reference sequence). The CDR3 consists of 13 residues. CDR3 residues: CVTGLRLTDTQYF. The CDR3 DNA reads as TGTGTCACGGGGTTGCGACTCACAGACACGCAGTACTTC.

The chain uses TRBV12-3 or TRBV12-4 and TRBJ2-7, with 7 bases matching TRBD2. Losses at the gene ends were 3 bases for V and 0 bases for J; bases not matched to a gene: 11. The CDR3 runs 17 residues. The CDR3, as DNA: TGTGCCAGCAGTTTTCCCCAGGCCCGGGACTACTCCTACGAGCAGTACTTC. It is translated as CASSFPQARDYSYEQYF.

Notes on this clonotype: At one end the junction does not follow the germline gene, possibly because of a read error. The chain recombines TRBV7-2 with TRBJ2-4; 9 nucleotides line up with TRBD2. The CDR3 spans 16 residues. Germline loops: CDR1 SGHTA, CDR2 FQGNSA. The CDR3 is CASGGSGGRDKDIQYF. The CDR3 DNA follows: TGTGCCAGCGGGGGTAGCGGGGGACGTGACAAAGACATTCAGTACTTC.

By sample fraction, this clonotype is medium-sized (0.01 to 0.1%). The J gene is TRBJ2-1, the V gene TRBV11-3, with 16 nucleotides matching TRBD2. The V gene's germline CDR1 is SGHNT and CDR2 YENEEA. The CDR3 sequence is 18 residues long. V gave up 5 bases and J gave up 5 bases; unmatched junction bases: 9. In DNA form, the CDR3 reads TGTGCCAGCAGCGCTGGGACTAGCGGGAGGGGCCCCCACAATGAGCAGTTCTTC. Translation gives CASSAGTSGRGPHNEQFF.